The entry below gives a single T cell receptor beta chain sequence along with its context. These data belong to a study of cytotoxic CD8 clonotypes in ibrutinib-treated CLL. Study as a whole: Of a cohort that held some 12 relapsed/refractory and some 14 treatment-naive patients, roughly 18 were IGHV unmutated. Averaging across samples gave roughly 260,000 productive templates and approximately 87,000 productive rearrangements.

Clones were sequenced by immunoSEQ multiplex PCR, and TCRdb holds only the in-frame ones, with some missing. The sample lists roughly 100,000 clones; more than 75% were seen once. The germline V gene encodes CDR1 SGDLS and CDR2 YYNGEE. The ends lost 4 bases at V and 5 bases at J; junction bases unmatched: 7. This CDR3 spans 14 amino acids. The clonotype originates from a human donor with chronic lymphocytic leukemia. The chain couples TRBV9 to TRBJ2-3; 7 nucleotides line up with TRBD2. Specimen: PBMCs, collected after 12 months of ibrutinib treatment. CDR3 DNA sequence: TGTGCCAGCAGCCCTAGCGGCCGAGTAGATACGCAGTATTTT. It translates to CASSPSGRVDTQYF.